This TCR beta chain emerged from a study of cytomegalovirus exposure and HLA in healthy donors. Study results and limitations: The study listed approximately 170 cytomegalovirus-associated TCR beta chains. A subsequent analysis found that TCR clusters from the first cohort also tended to co-occur in the 120 or so validation repertoires, with under 95% of cluster scores above 0.

The V end lost 6 bases, the J end lost 0 bases, and 8 bases lay between the germline ends. CDR3 length: 13 amino acids. Germline V gene sequence: CDR1 SGHTA, CDR2 FQGTGA. The validation cohort, a group of roughly 120 subjects, included the donors and was separate from the roughly 620-subject first cohort. The protocol was immunoSEQ multiplex PCR, while the TCRdb copy is restricted to in-frame clones and leaves out a portion. The table includes more than 95,000 clones, roughly 90% detected once. Notes on this clone: The antigen remains unidentified.

The genes are TRBV7-3 and TRBJ1-1, with unresolved D. The sample taken for sequencing was PBMCs. The TCR was taken from a woman aged 18-29 years in good health and CMV-seronegative. The CDR3 spells CASSFNLNTEAFF. The CDR3 coding sequence is TGTGCCAGCAGTTTTAACTTGAACACTGAAGCTTTCTTT.